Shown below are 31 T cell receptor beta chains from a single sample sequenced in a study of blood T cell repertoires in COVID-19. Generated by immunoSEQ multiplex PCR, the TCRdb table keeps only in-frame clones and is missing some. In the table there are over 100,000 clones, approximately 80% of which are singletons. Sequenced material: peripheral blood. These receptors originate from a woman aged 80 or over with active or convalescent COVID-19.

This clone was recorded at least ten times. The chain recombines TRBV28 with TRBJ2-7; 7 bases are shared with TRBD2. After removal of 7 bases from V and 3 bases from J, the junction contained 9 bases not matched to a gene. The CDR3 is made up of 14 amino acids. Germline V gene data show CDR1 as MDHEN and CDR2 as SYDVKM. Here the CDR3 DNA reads TGTGCCAGCACCCTCGGGGGGATCGGCTACGAGCAGTACTTC. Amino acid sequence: CASTLGGIGYEQYF.

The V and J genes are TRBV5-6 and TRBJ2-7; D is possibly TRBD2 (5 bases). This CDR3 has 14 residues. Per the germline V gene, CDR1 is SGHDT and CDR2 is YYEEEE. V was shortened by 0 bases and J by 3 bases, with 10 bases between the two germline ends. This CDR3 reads CASSLAGLVYEQYF. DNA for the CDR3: TGTGCCAGCAGCTTGGCCGGACTTGTCTACGAGCAGTACTTC.

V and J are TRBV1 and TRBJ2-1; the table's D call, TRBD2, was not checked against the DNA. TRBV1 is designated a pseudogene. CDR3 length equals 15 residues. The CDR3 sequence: CTSSQVLAGGFEQFF. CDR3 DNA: TGCACCAGCAGCCAAGTACTAGCGGGAGGATTTGAGCAGTTCTTC.

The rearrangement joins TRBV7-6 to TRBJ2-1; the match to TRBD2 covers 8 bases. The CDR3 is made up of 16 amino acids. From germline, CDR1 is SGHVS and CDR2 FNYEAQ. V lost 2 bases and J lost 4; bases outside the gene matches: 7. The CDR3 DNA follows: TGTGCCAGCAGCTTATTGGTGTCGGGAGGGTACAATGAGCAGTTCTTC. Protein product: CASSLLVSGGYNEQFF.

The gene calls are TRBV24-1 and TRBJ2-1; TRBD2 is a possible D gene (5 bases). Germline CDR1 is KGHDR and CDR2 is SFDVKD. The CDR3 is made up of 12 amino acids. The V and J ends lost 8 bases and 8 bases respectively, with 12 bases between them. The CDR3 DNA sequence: TGTGCCACCACCAGACTAAAGGATGAGCAGTTCTTC. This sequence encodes CATTRLKDEQFF.

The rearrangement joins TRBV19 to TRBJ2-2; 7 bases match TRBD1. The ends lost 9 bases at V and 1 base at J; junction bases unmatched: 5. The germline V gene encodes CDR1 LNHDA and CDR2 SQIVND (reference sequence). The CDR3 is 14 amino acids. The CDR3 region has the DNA TGTGCCAGACCAGGGGGTTGGAACACCGGGGAGCTGTTTTTT. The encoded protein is CARPGGWNTGELFF.

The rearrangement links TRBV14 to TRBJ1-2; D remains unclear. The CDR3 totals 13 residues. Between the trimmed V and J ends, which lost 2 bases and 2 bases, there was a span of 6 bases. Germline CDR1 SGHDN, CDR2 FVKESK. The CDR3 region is CASSQFQNYGYTF. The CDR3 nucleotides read TGTGCCAGCAGCCAATTTCAAAACTATGGCTACACCTTC. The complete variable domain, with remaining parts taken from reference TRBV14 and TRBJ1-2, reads EAGVTQFPSHSVIEKGQTVTLRCDPISGHDNLYWYRRVMGKEIKFLLHFVKESKQDESGMPNNRFLAERTGGTYSTLKVQPAELEDSGVYFCASSQFQNYGYTFGSGTRLTVV.

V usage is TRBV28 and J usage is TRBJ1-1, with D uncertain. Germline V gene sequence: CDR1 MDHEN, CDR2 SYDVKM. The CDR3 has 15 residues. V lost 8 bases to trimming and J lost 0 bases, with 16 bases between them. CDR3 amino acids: CASASWAELNTEAFF. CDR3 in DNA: TGTGCCAGCGCCTCCTGGGCAGAATTGAACACTGAAGCTTTCTTT. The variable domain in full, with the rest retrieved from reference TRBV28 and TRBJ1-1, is DVKVTQSSRYLVKRTGEKVFLECVQDMDHENMFWYRQDPGLGLRLIYFSYDVKMKEKGDIPEGYSVSREKKERFSLILESASTNQTSMYLCASASWAELNTEAFFGQGTRLTVV.

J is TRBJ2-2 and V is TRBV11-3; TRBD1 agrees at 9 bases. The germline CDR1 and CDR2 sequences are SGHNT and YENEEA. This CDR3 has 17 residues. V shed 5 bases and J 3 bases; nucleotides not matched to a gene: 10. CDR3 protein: CASSRDLQGADTGELFF. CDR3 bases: TGTGCCAGCAGCCGTGATTTACAGGGGGCGGACACCGGGGAGCTGTTTTTT.

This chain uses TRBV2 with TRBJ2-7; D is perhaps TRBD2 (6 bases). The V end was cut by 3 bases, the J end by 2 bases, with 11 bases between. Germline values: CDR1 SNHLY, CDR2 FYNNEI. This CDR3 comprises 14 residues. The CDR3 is CASSELASAYEQYF. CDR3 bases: TGTGCCAGCAGTGAGCTAGCGAGCGCCTACGAGCAGTACTTC.

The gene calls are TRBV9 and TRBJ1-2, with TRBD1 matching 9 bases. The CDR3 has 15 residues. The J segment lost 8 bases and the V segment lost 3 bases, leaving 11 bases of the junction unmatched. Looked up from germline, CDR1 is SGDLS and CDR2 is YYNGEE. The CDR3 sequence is CASSAIQGARGGYTF. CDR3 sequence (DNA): TGTGCCAGCAGCGCCATACAGGGGGCCCGGGGGGGCTACACCTTC.

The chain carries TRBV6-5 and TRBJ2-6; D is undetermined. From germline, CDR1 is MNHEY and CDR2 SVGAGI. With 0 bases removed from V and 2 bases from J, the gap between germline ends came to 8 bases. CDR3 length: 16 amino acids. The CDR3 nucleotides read TGTGCCAGCAGTTACTCCTTCGTTACTGGGGCCAACGTCCTGACTTTC. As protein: CASSYSFVTGANVLTF.

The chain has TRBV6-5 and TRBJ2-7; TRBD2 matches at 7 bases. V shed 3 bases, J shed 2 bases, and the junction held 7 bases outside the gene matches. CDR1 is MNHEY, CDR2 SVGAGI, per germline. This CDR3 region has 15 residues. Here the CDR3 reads CASSYSEAGPYEQYF. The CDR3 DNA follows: TGTGCCAGCAGTTATTCTGAAGCGGGACCCTACGAGCAGTACTTC.

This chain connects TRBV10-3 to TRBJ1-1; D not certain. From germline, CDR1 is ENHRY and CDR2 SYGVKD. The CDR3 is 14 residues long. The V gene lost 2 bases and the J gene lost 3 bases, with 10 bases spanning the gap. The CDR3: CAISETPGDTEAFF. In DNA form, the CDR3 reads TGTGCCATCAGTGAGACCCCCGGGGACACTGAAGCTTTCTTT.

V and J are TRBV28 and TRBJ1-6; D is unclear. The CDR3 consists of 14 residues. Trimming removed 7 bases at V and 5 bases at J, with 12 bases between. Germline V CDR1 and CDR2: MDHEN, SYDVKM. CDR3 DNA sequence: TGTGCCAGCAAGTTTCGGGTCAATAATTCACCCCTCCACTTT. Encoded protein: CASKFRVNNSPLHF.

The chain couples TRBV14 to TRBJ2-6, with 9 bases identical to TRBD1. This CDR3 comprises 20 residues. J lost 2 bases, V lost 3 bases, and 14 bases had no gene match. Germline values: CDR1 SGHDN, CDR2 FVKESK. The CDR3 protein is CASSHLLQDRGPPGANVLTF. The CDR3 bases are TGTGCCAGCAGCCACCTCCTGCAGGACAGGGGCCCTCCTGGGGCCAACGTCCTGACTTTC.

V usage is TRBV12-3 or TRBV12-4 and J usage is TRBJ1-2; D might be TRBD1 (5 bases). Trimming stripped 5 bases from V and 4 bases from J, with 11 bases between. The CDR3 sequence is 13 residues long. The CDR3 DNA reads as TGTGCCAGCAGTCCCGGGACTTCCTATGGCTACACCTTC. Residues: CASSPGTSYGYTF.

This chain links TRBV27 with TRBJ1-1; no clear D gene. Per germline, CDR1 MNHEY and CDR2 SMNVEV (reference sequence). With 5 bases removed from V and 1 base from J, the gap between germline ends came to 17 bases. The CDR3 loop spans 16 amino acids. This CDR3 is CASSLRYVLSNTEAFF. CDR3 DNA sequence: TGTGCCAGCAGTCTGCGTTACGTCCTATCGAACACTGAAGCTTTCTTT.

The CDR3: CASSPRGGAGQPQHF. CDR3 nucleotide sequence: TGTGCCAGCAGCCCACGGGGTGGTGCCGGTCAGCCCCAGCATTTT. V and J are TRBV7-6 and TRBJ1-5; no definite D call. Trimming took off 5 bases at V and 6 bases at J, with 17 bases between the two ends. The germline CDR1 and CDR2 sequences are SGHVS and FNYEAQ. CDR3 size: 15 residues.

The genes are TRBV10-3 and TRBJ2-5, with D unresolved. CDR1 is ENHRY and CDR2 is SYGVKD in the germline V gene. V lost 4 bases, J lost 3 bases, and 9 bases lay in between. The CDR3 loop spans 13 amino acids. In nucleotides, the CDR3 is TGTGCCATCAGTGTCGGTGATGAAGAGACCCAGTACTTC. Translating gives CAISVGDEETQYF.

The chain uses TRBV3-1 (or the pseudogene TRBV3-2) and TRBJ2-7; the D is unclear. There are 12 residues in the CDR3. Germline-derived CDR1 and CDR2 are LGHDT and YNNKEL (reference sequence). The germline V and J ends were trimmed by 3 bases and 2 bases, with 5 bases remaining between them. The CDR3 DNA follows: TGTGCCAGCAGCCACGAGACCTACGAGCAGTACTTC. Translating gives CASSHETYEQYF.

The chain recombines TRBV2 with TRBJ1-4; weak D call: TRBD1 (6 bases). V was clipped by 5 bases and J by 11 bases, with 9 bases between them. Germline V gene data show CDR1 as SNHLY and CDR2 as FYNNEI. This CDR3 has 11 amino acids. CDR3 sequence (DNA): TGTGCCAGCAGTACGACAGGCAAACTGTTTTTT. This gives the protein CASSTTGKLFF.

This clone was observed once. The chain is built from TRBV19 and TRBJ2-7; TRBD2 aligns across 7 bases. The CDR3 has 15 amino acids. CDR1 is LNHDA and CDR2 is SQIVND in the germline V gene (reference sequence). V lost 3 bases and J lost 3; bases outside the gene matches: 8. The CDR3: CASSIAGTIDYEQYF. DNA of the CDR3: TGTGCCAGTAGTATCGCCGGGACTATCGACTACGAGCAGTACTTC.

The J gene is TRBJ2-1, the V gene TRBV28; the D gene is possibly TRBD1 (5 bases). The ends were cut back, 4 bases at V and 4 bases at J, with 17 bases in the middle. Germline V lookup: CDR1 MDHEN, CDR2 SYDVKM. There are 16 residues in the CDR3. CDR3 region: CASSSPPGILYNEQFF. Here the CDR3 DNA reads TGTGCCAGCAGTTCGCCCCCAGGGATTTTATACAATGAGCAGTTCTTC.

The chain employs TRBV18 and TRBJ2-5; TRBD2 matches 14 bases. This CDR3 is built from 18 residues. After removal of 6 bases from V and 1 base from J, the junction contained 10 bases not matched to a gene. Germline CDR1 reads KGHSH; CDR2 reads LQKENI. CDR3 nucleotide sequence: TGTGCCAGCTCCCCGGGACTAGCGGGAGTAGGGGGCCAAGAGACCCAGTACTTC. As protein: CASSPGLAGVGGQETQYF.

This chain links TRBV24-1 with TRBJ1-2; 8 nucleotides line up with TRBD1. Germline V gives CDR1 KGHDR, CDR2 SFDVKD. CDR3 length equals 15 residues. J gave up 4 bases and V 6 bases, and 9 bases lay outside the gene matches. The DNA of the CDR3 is TGTGCCACCAGTAGAACAGGGGGTAGCCTCTATGGCTACACCTTC. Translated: CATSRTGGSLYGYTF.

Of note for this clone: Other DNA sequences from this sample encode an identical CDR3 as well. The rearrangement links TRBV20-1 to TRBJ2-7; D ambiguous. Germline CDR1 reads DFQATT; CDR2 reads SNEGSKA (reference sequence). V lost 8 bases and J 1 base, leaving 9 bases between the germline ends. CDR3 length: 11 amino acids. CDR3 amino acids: CSHGESYEQYF. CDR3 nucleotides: TGCAGTCACGGAGAATCCTACGAGCAGTACTTC.

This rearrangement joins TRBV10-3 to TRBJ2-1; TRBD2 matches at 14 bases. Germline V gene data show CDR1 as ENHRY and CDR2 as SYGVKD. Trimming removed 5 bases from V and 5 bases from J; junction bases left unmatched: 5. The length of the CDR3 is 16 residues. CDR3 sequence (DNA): TGTGCCATCAGTCGGGGACTAGCGGGAGAAAACAATGAGCAGTTCTTC. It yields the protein CAISRGLAGENNEQFF.

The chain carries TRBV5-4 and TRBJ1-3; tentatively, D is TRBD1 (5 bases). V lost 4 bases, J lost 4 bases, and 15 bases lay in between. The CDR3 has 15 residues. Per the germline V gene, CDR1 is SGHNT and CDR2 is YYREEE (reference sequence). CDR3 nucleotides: TGTGCCAGCAGCCATCCGACAGCATTCGGAAACACCATATATTTT. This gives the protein CASSHPTAFGNTIYF.

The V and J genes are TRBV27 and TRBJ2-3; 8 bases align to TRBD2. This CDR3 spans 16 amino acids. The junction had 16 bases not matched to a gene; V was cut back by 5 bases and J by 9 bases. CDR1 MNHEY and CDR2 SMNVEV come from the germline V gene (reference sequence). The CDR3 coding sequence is TGTGCCAGCAGTCGATTGTCCGCGGGAGGCGGTAGGACGCAGTATTTT. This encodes CASSRLSAGGGRTQYF.

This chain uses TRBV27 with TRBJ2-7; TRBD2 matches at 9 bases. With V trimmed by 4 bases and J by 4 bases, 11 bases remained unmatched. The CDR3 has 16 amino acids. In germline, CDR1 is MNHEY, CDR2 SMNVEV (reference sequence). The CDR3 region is CASSSRGLADSYEQYF. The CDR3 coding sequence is TGTGCCAGCAGTTCCCGGGGACTAGCAGACTCTTACGAGCAGTACTTC.